These 6 T cell receptor beta chains were sequenced from one sample in a study of shared clonotypes between healthy human individuals (dated by TCRdb to 2018 to 2020). Preparation of the library involved the immunoSEQ multiplex PCR assay. TCRdb carries this immuneACCESS record with in-frame sequences only. Its versions omit some clonotypes, under half of them owing to an unresolved V gene in the studies checked, with the rest unexplained. The sample table shows 2 million to 2.5 million clones, and roughly 92% are seen once. More than 0.35% of the sample goes to the ten largest clones. Sequencing input: naive CD4+ T cells from PBMCs. What this sample's cell subset or site label stands for: CD45RA+ positively selected. Receptors originate from a young man in good health. Some clones in this sample may be carry-over from other donors' samples.

This clone was recorded only once. This chain connects TRBV7-9 to TRBJ2-1, with 7 nucleotides matching TRBD1. V lost 1 base to trimming and J lost 5 bases; unmatched junction nucleotides: 5. The CDR3 is 15 amino acids. Per the germline V gene, CDR1 is SEHNR and CDR2 is FQNEAQ (reference sequence). CDR3 DNA sequence: TGTGCCAGCAGCTTAGTGGGACAGATAAACAATGAGCAGTTCTTC. Translated: CASSLVGQINNEQFF.

The chain carries TRBV6-5 and TRBJ1-1; D perhaps matches TRBD1 (6 bases). The CDR3 has 13 amino acids. Germline V gene lookup returns CDR1 MNHEY and CDR2 SVGAGI. The V end was cut by 6 bases, the J end by 5 bases, with 13 bases between. CDR3 sequence reads: CASRAGTRTEAFF. The CDR3 DNA reads TGTGCCAGCAGGGCCGGGACAAGGACTGAAGCTTTCTTT.

The V and J genes are TRBV5-6 and TRBJ2-7; D gene unclear. The CDR3 runs 14 residues. Looked up from germline, CDR1 is SGHDT and CDR2 is YYEEEE. The ends were cut back, 4 bases at V and 6 bases at J, with 17 bases in the middle. CDR3 nucleotides: TGTGCCAGCAGCCACGGCGGCGCATCCCGCGAGCAGTACTTC. Protein sequence: CASSHGGASREQYF.

CDR3 amino acids: CASSPRALYSTEAFF. The CDR3 nucleotides are TGTGCCAGCAGCCCCCGCGCCTTGTACTCCACTGAAGCTTTCTTT. V gene TRBV9 combines with J gene TRBJ1-1; D unresolved. The germline V gene encodes CDR1 SGDLS and CDR2 YYNGEE. The CDR3 runs 15 residues. Trimming left V 4 bases short and J 4 bases short, with 17 bases between. The whole variable domain, filled in from reference TRBV9 and TRBJ1-1, reads DSGVTQTPKHLITATGQRVTLRCSPRSGDLSVYWYQQSLDQGLQFLIQYYNGEERAKGNILERFSAQQFPDLHSELNLSSLELGDSALYFCASSPRALYSTEAFFGQGTRLTVV.

This clone turned up a few times. The chain uses TRBV2 and TRBJ1-1; D remains ambiguous. Trimming pared 6 bases from V and 3 bases from J, leaving 11 bases between. CDR1 and CDR2 (germline): SNHLY, FYNNEI. There are 13 residues in the CDR3. CDR3 protein: CASRAAEYTEAFF. CDR3 DNA: TGTGCCAGCAGGGCGGCGGAGTACACTGAAGCTTTCTTT.

The chain combines TRBV9 with TRBJ2-5; 8 nucleotides agree with TRBD1. This CDR3 region has 15 residues. Germline CDR1 and CDR2: SGDLS and YYNGEE. The V segment lost 4 bases and the J segment 5 bases; nucleotides outside the gene matches: 10. The CDR3, as DNA: TGTGCCAGCAGCCTTCAGGGGGCAATATGGGAGACCCAGTACTTC. It yields the protein CASSLQGAIWETQYF.